The 32 T cell receptor beta chains in this list originate from one sample, sequenced in a study of control samples from healthy donors and cancer patients. Using immunoSEQ multiplex PCR, the repertoire was profiled, and TCRdb retains in-frame clones only, with some absent. The data contain fewer than 30,000 clones, approximately 85% of them singletons. Sequences were obtained from PBMCs. The source is a woman aged 60 to 75 with head and neck cancer.

This chain links TRBV7-9 with TRBJ2-4, with TRBD2 identical over 10 bases. The J segment lost 3 bases and the V segment lost 5 bases, leaving 7 bases of the junction unmatched. The germline V gene has CDR1 SEHNR and CDR2 FQNEAQ (reference sequence). This CDR3 has 16 residues. The CDR3 protein is CASSPHRLAGKNIQYF. Written as DNA, the CDR3 is TGTGCCAGCAGCCCACACCGACTAGCGGGCAAAAACATTCAGTACTTC.

The chain combines TRBV7-2 with TRBJ2-3; TRBD1 agrees at 7 bases. Germline V gives CDR1 SGHTA, CDR2 FQGNSA. The V segment lost 5 bases and the J segment 3 bases; nucleotides outside the gene matches: 14. This CDR3 is 17 amino acids long. Here the CDR3 DNA reads TGTGCCAGCAGCCGGACAGGCCAAGGGGTGTTAACAGATACGCAGTATTTT. Amino acids: CASSRTGQGVLTDTQYF.

This clone is classed as medium-sized (0.01 to 0.1%). The genes are TRBV6-4 and TRBJ2-2, with D perhaps matching TRBD2 (6 bases). This CDR3 is built from 13 residues. With 4 bases removed from V and 3 bases from J, the gap between germline ends came to 6 bases. In germline, CDR1 is MRHNA, CDR2 SNTAGT. Here the CDR3 DNA reads TGTGCCAGCAGTGGCGGGGACACCGGGGAGCTGTTTTTT. This codes for CASSGGDTGELFF.

Here the CDR3 DNA reads TGTGCCAGCAGCCAAGGGACAAACTCCTACGAGCAGTACTTC. This encodes CASSQGTNSYEQYF. V gene TRBV3-1 (or the pseudogene TRBV3-2) combines with J gene TRBJ2-7; D is possibly TRBD1 (5 bases). The CDR3 spans 14 residues. Germline V gene data show CDR1 as LGHDT and CDR2 as YNNKEL (reference sequence). V was pared by 1 base and J by 0 bases, with 7 bases between.

This clone was counted a single time. The rearrangement joins TRBV5-4 to TRBJ2-1; 10 bases fit TRBD2. CDR1 and CDR2 (germline): SGHNT, YYREEE (reference sequence). V lost 4 bases, J lost 6 bases, and 10 bases stayed unmatched. The CDR3 length is 16 residues. The CDR3 is CASSPTPQRGGNEQFF. As DNA, the CDR3 is TGTGCCAGCAGCCCCACTCCTCAGCGGGGGGGCAATGAGCAGTTCTTC.

This clone was detected only once. In DNA, the CDR3 is TGCGCCAGCAGCCAAGACACAGCCTTCACTGAAGCTTTCTTT. It translates to CASSQDTAFTEAFF. The chain couples TRBV4-3 to TRBJ1-1; D gene uncertain. CDR1 is LGHNA and CDR2 is YSLEER in the germline V gene. CDR3 length: 14 residues. The germline V and J ends were trimmed by 0 bases and 4 bases, with 9 bases remaining between them.

Of note for this clone: The sample has other DNA sequences that encode this CDR3 too. The rearrangement joins TRBV11-2 to TRBJ2-5, with D possibly being TRBD1 (6 bases). Trimming shortened V by 6 bases and J by 4 bases, and 15 bases separated the two germline ends. CDR1 is SGHAT and CDR2 is FQNNGV in the germline V gene. This CDR3 is built from 14 residues. CDR3 nucleotides: TGTGCCAGCAGGCCACTGGGGGCTAGAGAGACCCAGTACTTC. It is translated as CASRPLGARETQYF. Looking up the rest from reference TRBV11-2 and TRBJ2-5 gives the full variable domain: EAGVAQSPRYKIIEKRQSVAFWCNPISGHATLYWYQQILGQGPKLLIQFQNNGVVDDSQLPKDRFSAERLKGVDSTLKIQPAKLEDSAVYLCASRPLGARETQYFGPGTRLLVL.

The V gene is TRBV19, the J gene TRBJ1-4, with 7 bases aligning to TRBD1. Germline values: CDR1 LNHDA, CDR2 SQIVND (reference sequence). Trimming took 6 bases from V and 4 from J; bases not matched to a gene: 8. The CDR3 has 15 residues. The CDR3 nucleotides read TGTGCCAGTAGAAAAACCCGGGACAGTAATGAAAAACTGTTTTTT. This translates into CASRKTRDSNEKLFF.

The chain uses TRBV9 and TRBJ2-7; no definite D call. Trimming removed 3 bases from V and 3 bases from J, with 10 bases in between. Per germline, CDR1 SGDLS and CDR2 YYNGEE. The CDR3 covers 13 residues. The CDR3 nucleotides read TGTGCCAGCAGCGCCACCGGTGACTACGAGCAGTACTTC. This sequence encodes CASSATGDYEQYF. The full variable domain, with the rest looked up from reference TRBV9 and TRBJ2-7, is DSGVTQTPKHLITATGQRVTLRCSPRSGDLSVYWYQQSLDQGLQFLIQYYNGEERAKGNILERFSAQQFPDLHSELNLSSLELGDSALYFCASSATGDYEQYFGPGTRLTVT.

This rearrangement joins TRBV2 to TRBJ2-7, with 13 nucleotides matching TRBD2. This CDR3 comprises 14 residues. V lost 6 bases and J lost 3; bases outside the gene matches: 2. CDR1 is SNHLY and CDR2 is FYNNEI in the germline V gene. The CDR3 is CASRGLAGRYEQYF. CDR3 sequence (DNA): TGTGCCAGCAGGGGACTAGCGGGGCGCTACGAGCAGTACTTC.

This CDR3 reads CASSFMEGGEQFF. Written as DNA, the CDR3 is TGTGCCAGCAGCTTTATGGAGGGGGGTGAGCAGTTCTTC. The rearrangement joins TRBV7-2 to TRBJ2-1; D could derive from TRBD1 or TRBD2 (6 bases each). The CDR3 totals 13 residues. The germline V gene encodes CDR1 SGHTA and CDR2 FQGNSA. V was pared by 3 bases and J by 9 bases, with 12 bases between.

The CDR3 spells CASSPSGGSGYEQYF. CDR3 DNA sequence: TGTGCCAGCAGCCCTTCGGGTGGTTCGGGCTACGAGCAGTACTTC. J is TRBJ2-7 and V is TRBV7-2; no reliable D call. CDR3 length: 15 residues. The V gene lost 5 bases and the J gene lost 3 bases, with 17 bases spanning the gap. Per the germline V gene, CDR1 is SGHTA and CDR2 is FQGNSA.

This sequence joins TRBV5-1 and TRBJ1-4; no clear D. Trimming left V 4 bases short and J 6 bases short, with 16 bases between. Germline V gene lookup returns CDR1 SGHRS and CDR2 YFSETQ. The length of the CDR3 is 15 residues. The CDR3 loop reads CASSLWTARDEKLFF. The DNA for the CDR3 is TGCGCCAGCAGCCTCTGGACCGCACGGGATGAAAAACTGTTTTTT.

J is TRBJ2-3 and V is TRBV3-1 (or the pseudogene TRBV3-2); D uncertain. Trimming cost V 4 bases and J 0 bases, with 11 bases left between them. Germline V CDR1 and CDR2: LGHDT, YNNKEL (reference sequence). The CDR3 is made up of 15 amino acids. CDR3 in DNA: TGTGCCAGCAGCCTTGGACCTTCTAGCACAGATACGCAGTATTTT. It encodes CASSLGPSSTDTQYF.

Here the CDR3 DNA reads TGTGCCAGCAGCTTAGATTTATTAGCCTACGAGCAGTACTTC. This translates into CASSLDLLAYEQYF. The V call is TRBV11-2, the J call TRBJ2-7; unclear D gene. The germline V gene encodes CDR1 SGHAT and CDR2 FQNNGV. The CDR3 length is 14 residues. V gave up 0 bases and J gave up 2 bases, with 8 bases separating them.

The chain links TRBV10-3 to TRBJ1-1; D ambiguous. Per the germline V gene, CDR1 is ENHRY and CDR2 is SYGVKD. Between the trimmed V and J ends, which lost 2 bases and 1 base, there was a span of 11 bases. This CDR3 is 15 amino acids long. CDR3 residues: CAISETISGNTEAFF. In nucleotides, the CDR3 is TGTGCCATCAGTGAGACCATTTCAGGGAACACTGAAGCTTTCTTT.

This clone is medium-sized by share. V is TRBV5-8 and J is TRBJ1-5, with D unclear. Germline lookup yields CDR1 SGHTS and CDR2 YDEGEE. This CDR3 is 15 amino acids long. The V end was cut by 1 base, the J end by 3 bases, with 11 bases between. CDR3 sequence: CASSLLGQYNQPQHF. CDR3 DNA sequence: TGTGCCAGCAGCTTGCTGGGCCAGTACAATCAGCCCCAGCATTTT.

The chain combines TRBV2 with TRBJ1-3; TRBD1 aligns across 8 bases. The germline CDR1 and CDR2 sequences are SNHLY and FYNNEI. This CDR3 has 14 amino acids. Trimming removed 5 bases from V and 2 bases from J; junction bases left unmatched: 2. The DNA for the CDR3 is TGTGCCAGCAGTTTACAGGGGGCTGGAAACACCATATATTTT. Translated: CASSLQGAGNTIYF.

This chain connects TRBV5-1 to TRBJ2-4, with 9 bases identical to TRBD1. V lost 0 bases to trimming and J lost 6 bases; unmatched junction nucleotides: 13. Germline lookup yields CDR1 SGHRS and CDR2 YFSETQ. The CDR3 is 18 amino acids. CDR3 amino acids: CASSLAFTGQGLGNIQYF. The CDR3 coding sequence is TGCGCCAGCAGCTTGGCCTTCACCGGACAGGGGCTGGGAAACATTCAGTACTTC. The whole variable domain, filled in from reference TRBV5-1 and TRBJ2-4, reads KAGVTQTPRYLIKTRGQQVTLSCSPISGHRSVSWYQQTPGQGLQFLFEYFSETQRNKGNFPGRFSGRQFSNSRSEMNVSTLELGDSALYLCASSLAFTGQGLGNIQYFGAGTRLSVL.

The chain carries TRBV11-2 and TRBJ2-1; 8 bases are shared with TRBD2. V gave up 3 bases and J gave up 8 bases; unmatched junction bases: 9. CDR3 size: 15 residues. Germline V gives CDR1 SGHAT, CDR2 FQNNGV. The CDR3 sequence: CASSFGTGGRDEQFF. The CDR3 nucleotides read TGTGCCAGCAGCTTCGGAACGGGAGGGCGGGATGAGCAGTTCTTC.

The V gene is TRBV7-2, the J gene TRBJ2-7; D gene unclear. This CDR3 comprises 16 residues. Trimming pared 1 base from V and 6 bases from J, leaving 19 bases between. The germline V gene encodes CDR1 SGHTA and CDR2 FQGNSA. CDR3 amino acids: CASSLVPRALASEQYF. In DNA form, the CDR3 reads TGTGCCAGCAGCTTAGTCCCTCGGGCATTGGCGAGCGAGCAGTACTTC.

J is TRBJ2-5 and V is TRBV2; a weak D match, TRBD1 (6 bases). The CDR3 is 14 residues long. Germline CDR1 and CDR2: SNHLY and FYNNEI. V lost 6 bases to trimming and J lost 2 bases, with 13 bases between them. The DNA for the CDR3 is TGTGCCAGCAGGTACTCCGGACAGCAAGAGACCCAGTACTTC. Protein sequence: CASRYSGQQETQYF.

The chain links TRBV5-6 to TRBJ1-4; the match to TRBD1 covers 8 bases. Germline CDR1 is SGHDT and CDR2 is YYEEEE. With V trimmed by 0 bases and J by 5 bases, 3 bases remained unmatched. The CDR3 contains 15 residues. CDR3 in amino acids: CASSLATGANEKLFF. The CDR3 coding sequence is TGTGCCAGCAGCTTGGCGACAGGGGCGAATGAAAAACTGTTTTTT.

The chain recombines TRBV5-1 with TRBJ2-5; D possibly matches TRBD1 or TRBD2 (5 bases each). V was clipped by 4 bases and J by 6 bases, with 16 bases between them. The CDR3 has 14 residues. CDR1 is SGHRS, CDR2 YFSETQ, per germline. In DNA, the CDR3 is TGCGCCAGCAGCCCACGAGGGGTAGCGCAGACCCAGTACTTC. Translation gives CASSPRGVAQTQYF.

The rearrangement uses TRBV6-2 or TRBV6-3 and TRBJ1-2; 9 bases line up with TRBD1. The CDR3 totals 15 residues. The trim removed 2 bases at V and 2 bases at J, leaving 3 bases unmatched. Germline assignment: CDR1 MNHEY and CDR2 SVGEGT. The CDR3 DNA reads TGTGCCAGCAGTTACGGGACAGGGCTAAACTATGGCTACACCTTC. Amino acid sequence: CASSYGTGLNYGYTF.

The CDR3: CATSDFTGVVGYTF. The CDR3 nucleotides read TGTGCCACCAGTGATTTCACAGGGGTCGTTGGCTACACCTTC. V and J are TRBV24-1 and TRBJ1-2; TRBD1 matches 7 bases. The CDR3 runs 14 residues. The V segment lost 1 base and the J segment 7 bases; nucleotides outside the gene matches: 5. The germline V gene encodes CDR1 KGHDR and CDR2 SFDVKD.

The chain carries TRBV4-2 and TRBJ1-6; no firm D call. The V and J ends lost 4 bases and 10 bases respectively, with 11 bases between them. The CDR3 runs 13 residues. Germline-derived CDR1 and CDR2 are LGHNA and YNFKEQ. CDR3 in amino acids: CASSPGLDSPLHF. DNA of the CDR3: TGTGCCAGCAGCCCCGGACTGGACTCACCCCTCCACTTT.

V usage is TRBV18 and J usage is TRBJ1-5; D gene ambiguous. Germline values: CDR1 KGHSH, CDR2 LQKENI. Deletions cut 5 bases from V and 4 bases from J, with 12 bases between. CDR3 length: 14 amino acids. The CDR3: CASSAGGRNQPQHF. CDR3 DNA sequence: TGTGCCAGCTCAGCCGGAGGAAGGAATCAGCCCCAGCATTTT. The whole variable domain, filled in from reference TRBV18 and TRBJ1-5, reads NAGVMQNPRHLVRRRGQEARLRCSPMKGHSHVYWYRQLPEEGLKFMVYLQKENIIDESGMPKERFSAEFPKEGPSILRIQQVVRGDSAAYFCASSAGGRNQPQHFGDGTRLSIL.

The V and J genes are TRBV19 and TRBJ2-7; D is uncertain. Germline assignment: CDR1 LNHDA and CDR2 SQIVND (reference sequence). This CDR3 spans 12 amino acids. With 0 bases removed from V and 5 bases from J, the gap between germline ends came to 5 bases. The CDR3 nucleotides read TGTGCCAGTAGTATAGAAGGGAACGAGCAGTACTTC. It translates to CASSIEGNEQYF.

The V and J genes are TRBV27 and TRBJ2-1; the D gene is possibly TRBD1 (5 bases). CDR1 and CDR2 from the germline V gene are MNHEY and SMNVEV (reference sequence). V was cut by 4 bases and J by 1 base, with 17 bases left in between. This CDR3 is 17 amino acids long. The CDR3 region has the DNA TGTGCCAGCAGTTCCGCCCAGGGTCTTAGGTCCTACAATGAGCAGTTCTTC. It encodes CASSSAQGLRSYNEQFF.

This clone showed up just once. The chain has TRBV7-2 and TRBJ1-1; no firm D call. The CDR3 has 13 residues. From germline, CDR1 is SGHTA and CDR2 FQGNSA. Trimming left V 4 bases short and J 12 bases short, with 18 bases between. The CDR3 loop is CASSSQGRGHPFF. The CDR3 DNA reads as TGTGCCAGCAGCTCTCAAGGGCGGGGTCATCCTTTCTTT.

The chain links TRBV24-1 to TRBJ1-6, with 8 bases fitting TRBD1. The CDR3 has 14 amino acids. Germline CDR1 is KGHDR and CDR2 is SFDVKD. After removal of 3 bases from V and 10 bases from J, the junction contained 4 bases not matched to a gene. DNA of the CDR3: TGTGCCACCAGTGATGCCACAGGGGGATCACCCCTCCACTTT. Its protein product is CATSDATGGSPLHF.